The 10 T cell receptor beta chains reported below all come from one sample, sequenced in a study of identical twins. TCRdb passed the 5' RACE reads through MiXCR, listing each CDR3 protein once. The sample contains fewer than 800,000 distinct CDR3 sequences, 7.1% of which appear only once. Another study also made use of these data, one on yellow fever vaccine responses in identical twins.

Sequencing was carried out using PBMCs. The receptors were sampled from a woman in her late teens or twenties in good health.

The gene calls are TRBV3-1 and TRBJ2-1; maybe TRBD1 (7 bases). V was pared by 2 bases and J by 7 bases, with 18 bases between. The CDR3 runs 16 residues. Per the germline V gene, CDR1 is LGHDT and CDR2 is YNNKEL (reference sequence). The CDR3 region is CASSQFGGGGGNEQFF. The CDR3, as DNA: TGTGCCAGCAGCCAATTCGGTGGAGGGGGCGGGAATGAGCAGTTCTTC.

The CDR3 region is CATSREGGGVNYGYTF. In DNA form, the CDR3 reads TGTGCCACCAGCAGAGAAGGTGGGGGGGTAAACTATGGCTACACCTTC. The J gene is TRBJ1-2, the V gene TRBV15; TRBD1 might be the D (5 bases). Trimming left V 0 bases short and J 2 bases short, with 13 bases between. This CDR3 comprises 16 residues. CDR1 and CDR2 (germline): LNHNV, YYDKDF (reference sequence).

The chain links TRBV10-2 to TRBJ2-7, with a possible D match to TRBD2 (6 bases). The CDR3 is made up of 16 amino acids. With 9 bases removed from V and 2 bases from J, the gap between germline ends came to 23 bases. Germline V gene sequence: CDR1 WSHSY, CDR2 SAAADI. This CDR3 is CASLERRGLLPYEQYF. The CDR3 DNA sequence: TGCGCCAGTCTTGAGCGGCGGGGACTGTTACCCTACGAGCAGTACTTC.

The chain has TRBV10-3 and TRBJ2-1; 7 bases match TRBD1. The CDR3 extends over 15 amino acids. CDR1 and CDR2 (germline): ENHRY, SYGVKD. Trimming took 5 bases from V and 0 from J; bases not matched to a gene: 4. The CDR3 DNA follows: TGTGCCATCAGTAGACAGGGTACCTCCTACAATGAGCAGTTCTTC. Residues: CAISRQGTSYNEQFF.

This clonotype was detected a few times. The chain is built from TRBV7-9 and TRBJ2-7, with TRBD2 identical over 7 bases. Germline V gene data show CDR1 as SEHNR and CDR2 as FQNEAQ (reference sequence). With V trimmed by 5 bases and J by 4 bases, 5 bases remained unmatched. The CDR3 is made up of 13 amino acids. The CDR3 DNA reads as TGTGCCAGCAGCCCCAGCGGGGCTTACGAGCAGTACGTC. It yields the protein CASSPSGAYEQYV.

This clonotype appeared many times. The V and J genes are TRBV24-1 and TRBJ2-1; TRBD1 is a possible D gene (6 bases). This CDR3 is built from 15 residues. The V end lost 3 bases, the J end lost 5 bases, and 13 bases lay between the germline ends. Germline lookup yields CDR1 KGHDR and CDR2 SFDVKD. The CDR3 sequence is CATSDITTGDNEQFF. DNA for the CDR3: TGTGCCACCAGTGATATTACGACAGGCGACAATGAGCAGTTCTTC.

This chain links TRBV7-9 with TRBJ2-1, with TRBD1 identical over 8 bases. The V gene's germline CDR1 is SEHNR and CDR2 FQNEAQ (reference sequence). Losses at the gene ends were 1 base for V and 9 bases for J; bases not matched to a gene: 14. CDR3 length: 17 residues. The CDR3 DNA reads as TGTGCCAGCAGCTTAGGGTGGACCGGGACAGGTATCACTGAGCAGTTCTTC. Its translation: CASSLGWTGTGITEQFF.

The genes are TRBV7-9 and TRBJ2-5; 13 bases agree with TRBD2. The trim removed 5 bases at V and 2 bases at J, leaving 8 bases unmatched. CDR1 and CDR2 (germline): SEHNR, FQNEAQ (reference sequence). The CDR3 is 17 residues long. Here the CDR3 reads CASSDWGLAGPQETQYF. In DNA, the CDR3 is TGTGCCAGCAGCGACTGGGGACTAGCGGGGCCTCAAGAGACCCAGTACTTC.

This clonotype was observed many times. Here the CDR3 DNA reads TGCGCCAGCAGCCGGGACAACTCCTACGAGCAGTACTTC. Translation: CASSRDNSYEQYF. The V gene is TRBV5-1, the J gene TRBJ2-7; weak D call: TRBD1 (6 bases). The germline CDR1 and CDR2 sequences are SGHRS and YFSETQ. The CDR3 runs to 13 residues. Between the trimmed V and J ends, which lost 4 bases and 0 bases, there was a span of 8 bases.

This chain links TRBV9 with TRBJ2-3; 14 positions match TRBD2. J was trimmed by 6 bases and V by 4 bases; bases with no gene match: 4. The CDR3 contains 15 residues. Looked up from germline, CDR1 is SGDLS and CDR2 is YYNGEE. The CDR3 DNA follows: TGTGCCAGCAGCCGGGGACTAGCGGGAGTGGATACGCAGTATTTT. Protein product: CASSRGLAGVDTQYF.